This is a list of T cell receptor beta chains from one sample in a study of PD-1 blockade in classical Hodgkin lymphoma. Sequencing used immunoSEQ multiplex PCR; TCRdb keeps in-frame clones, though not all of them. The sample consists of 25,000 to 35,000 clones, more than 60% of them appearing once. Source: CD4+ T cells from blood, taken before the fourth cycle of nivolumab. Receptors were obtained from a human donor with classical Hodgkin lymphoma. Each CDR3 is given with its conserved first and last residue. A D gene is named only where the DNA matches it firmly. The size field is filled for only some rows; it gives once, few, many or a size class.

NA,NA,TRBJ1-6,TRBV6-5,CASRERSNSPLHF,TGTGCCAGCAGGGAGAGATCCAATTCACCCCTCCACTTT
NA,NA,TRBJ1-1,TRBV29-1,CSVGGRVGGEAFF,TGCAGCGTTGGGGGCAGGGTGGGGGGTGAAGCTTTCTTT
NA,NA,TRBJ2-1,TRBV19,CASVPGGTYNEQFF,TGTGCCAGCGTTCCCGGAGGAACCTACAATGAGCAGTTCTTC
NA,NA,TRBJ1-1,TRBV18,CASSPDSSLNTEAFF,TGTGCCAGCTCACCAGACAGCAGCTTGAACACTGAAGCTTTCTTT
few,NA,TRBJ1-1,TRBV19,CASRWESSNTEAFF,TGTGCCAGTAGATGGGAGAGTTCGAACACTGAAGCTTTCTTT
NA,TRBD1,TRBJ2-5,TRBV18,CASSSGYTGEQYF,TGTGCCAGCTCCTCCGGCTACACAGGGGAGCAGTACTTC
few,TRBD2,TRBJ2-7,TRBV6-5,CASSYSAARGGQYF,TGTGCCAGCAGTTACTCTGCCGCCCGGGGGGGGCAGTACTTC
NA,NA,TRBJ2-7,TRBV28,CASISFRDLSRSYEQYF,TGTGCCAGCATATCGTTCAGGGACTTATCACGCTCCTACGAGCAGTACTTC
NA,TRBD2,TRBJ2-4,TRBV28,CASSPLAGRIQYF,TGTGCCAGCAGCCCCTTAGCGGGGAGGATTCAGTACTTC
few,NA,TRBJ2-2,TRBV7-6,CASSPLRVAGELFF,TGTGCCAGCAGCCCCCTTCGGGTAGCCGGGGAGCTGTTTTTT
NA,NA,TRBJ2-1,TRBV18,CASSPDRSWGGEQFF,TGTGCCAGCTCACCGGACAGGTCCTGGGGGGGTGAGCAGTTCTTC
NA,NA,TRBJ2-3,TRBV14,CASSQLNTQYF,TGTGCCAGCAGCCAACTTAATACGCAGTATTTT
once,NA,TRBJ2-2,TRBV6-5,CASSYSPGAGTGELFF,TGTGCCAGCAGTTACTCGCCAGGGGCCGGCACCGGGGAGCTGTTTTTT
NA,NA,TRBJ1-2,TRBV5-8,CASSLRRKAAALYGYTF,TGTGCCAGCAGCTTGCGGCGTAAGGCGGCGGCCCTCTATGGCTACACCTTC
few,NA,TRBJ2-3,TRBV13,CASSLGAPGLLSVTQYF,TGTGCCAGCAGCTTAGGAGCCCCGGGACTCCTATCGGTTACGCAGTATTTT
NA,TRBD1,TRBJ2-7,TRBV27,CASSWTGGSSYEQYF,TGTGCCAGCAGTTGGACAGGGGGGTCCTCCTACGAGCAGTACTTC
few,NA,TRBJ1-5,TRBV7-9,CASSFQGQPQHF,TGTGCCAGCAGCTTTCAGGGACAGCCCCAGCATTTT